One sample yielded the 31 T cell receptor beta chains listed below, sequenced in a study of blood T cells in healthy people across ages. Using a J-beta primer mix together with a sample-barcoded 5' primer, a second PCR was run for about 6 to 12 cycles. TCRdb used MiXCR to reprocess the 5' RACE reads, holding one entry per CDR3 protein. The table lists approximately 1.5 million distinct CDR3 sequences, approximately 43% of them singletons. Sequencing was carried out using blood. The receptor source for this set is a woman aged 18-29 years in good health.

There are a few counts of this clonotype. The J gene is TRBJ1-2, the V gene TRBV20-1; possibly TRBD1 for D (5 bases). CDR1 DFQATT and CDR2 SNEGSKA come from the germline V gene (reference sequence). V lost 6 bases and J lost 3, with 14 bases in between. This CDR3 comprises 13 residues. The CDR3 sequence is CSASKDIYYGYTF. The CDR3 nucleotides read TGCAGTGCCTCGAAGGACATATACTATGGCTACACCTTC.

The chain is built from TRBV7-3 and TRBJ2-3, with unresolved D. The CDR3 loop spans 14 amino acids. Germline CDR1 is SGHTA and CDR2 is FQGTGA. Trimming stripped 1 base from V and 2 bases from J, with 7 bases between. The CDR3 loop is CASSLSLHTDTQYF. CDR3 nucleotide sequence: TGTGCCAGCAGCTTAAGTCTTCACACAGATACGCAGTATTTT.

This clonotype was detected only a few times. Germline is not matched at one junction end, which may reflect a read error. The genes are TRBV27 and TRBJ1-3; D unresolved. The CDR3 is 15 residues long. Germline-derived CDR1 and CDR2 are MNHEY and SMNVEV (reference sequence). The chain's CDR3 is CASAWSADSGSTIYF. CDR3 DNA: TGTGCCAGCGCCTGGTCTGCCGACTCTGGAAGCACCATATATTTT.

The rearrangement links TRBV11-3 to TRBJ2-1; no definite D call. Near its end, the DNA agrees better with TRBJ2-7, so the J call may be wrong. Germline lookup yields CDR1 SGHNT and CDR2 YENEEA. The CDR3 sequence is 16 residues long. CDR3 coding DNA: TGTGCCAGCAGCTTAGGCTATGTAGGCTCCTACAATGAGCAGTACTTC. It translates to CASSLGYVGSYNEQYF.

The J gene is TRBJ2-2, the V gene TRBV5-1; D might be TRBD1 (6 bases). The ends were cut back, 7 bases at V and 4 bases at J, with 14 bases in the middle. Germline V gene sequence: CDR1 SGHRS, CDR2 YFSETQ. The length of the CDR3 is 14 residues. Here the CDR3 reads CASYRAASTGELFF. The CDR3 DNA sequence: TGCGCCAGCTACAGGGCAGCTAGCACCGGGGAGCTGTTTTTT.

The chain employs TRBV4-2 and TRBJ2-1, with D perhaps TRBD2 (5 bases). This CDR3 is 14 amino acids long. Germline CDR1 is LGHNA and CDR2 is YNFKEQ. V shed 1 base and J shed 10 bases, with 14 bases lying between them. CDR3: CASSQGHSVREQFF. In nucleotides, the CDR3 is TGTGCCAGCAGCCAAGGGCATAGCGTGAGGGAGCAGTTCTTC.

A single count supports this clonotype. The chain combines TRBV7-6 with TRBJ1-2; the D gene is possibly TRBD1 (5 bases). CDR1 and CDR2 (germline): SGHVS, FNYEAQ. Trimming shortened V by 5 bases and J by 3 bases, and 10 bases separated the two germline ends. The CDR3 contains 13 residues. CDR3 coding DNA: TGTGCCAGCAGCACCCGACAGTACTATGGCTACACCTTC. Translation: CASSTRQYYGYTF.

This clonotype occurred a few times. The chain links TRBV6-1 to TRBJ2-7; TRBD2 matches 10 bases. Germline lookup yields CDR1 MNHNS and CDR2 SASEGT. J lost 3 bases, V lost 8 bases, and 10 bases had no gene match. The CDR3 covers 15 residues. The CDR3 reads CASRVALAGGYEQYF. The CDR3 nucleotides read TGTGCCAGCCGCGTCGCGTTAGCGGGAGGCTACGAGCAGTACTTC.

The chain uses TRBV20-1 and TRBJ1-4; no definite D call. CDR3 length: 12 amino acids. V was trimmed by 6 bases and J by 4 bases, leaving 9 bases between them. Per the germline V gene, CDR1 is DFQATT and CDR2 is SNEGSKA (reference sequence). Written as DNA, the CDR3 is TGCAGTGCGGTACGTCTTAATGAAAAACTGTTTTTT. Protein product: CSAVRLNEKLFF.

The genes are TRBV27 and TRBJ1-1; D call uncertain. The CDR3 has 13 residues. Trimming took 8 bases from V and 5 from J, leaving 15 bases between them. CDR1 and CDR2 from the germline V gene are MNHEY and SMNVEV (reference sequence). The CDR3 region is CASRMEGGTEAFF. The CDR3 bases are TGTGCCAGCCGTATGGAGGGTGGGACTGAAGCTTTCTTT.

The chain joins TRBV6-2 or TRBV6-3 to TRBJ2-1, with 14 bases fitting TRBD2. Losses at the gene ends were 5 bases for V and 4 bases for J; bases not matched to a gene: 10. The CDR3 contains 18 residues. Germline V gene sequence: CDR1 MNHEY, CDR2 SVGEGT. The CDR3 DNA follows: TGTGCCAGCAGTCCTGGGACTAGCGGGAGAGGGCTTTACAATGAGCAGTTCTTC. This translates into CASSPGTSGRGLYNEQFF.

A few counts support this clonotype. The chain combines TRBV28 with TRBJ2-3, with D possibly TRBD2 on 6 matching bases. V was clipped by 4 bases and J by 0 bases, with 17 bases between them. This CDR3 comprises 17 residues. Germline V gives CDR1 MDHEN, CDR2 SYDVKM. CDR3 in amino acids: CASSSTGWGTSTDTQYF. Written as DNA, the CDR3 is TGTGCCAGCAGTTCCACAGGCTGGGGGACTAGCACAGATACGCAGTATTTT. Together with reference TRBV28 and TRBJ2-3, the CDR3 gives the full variable domain: DVKVTQSSRYLVKRTGEKVFLECVQDMDHENMFWYRQDPGLGLRLIYFSYDVKMKEKGDIPEGYSVSREKKERFSLILESASTNQTSMYLCASSSTGWGTSTDTQYFGPGTRLTVL.

This clonotype was detected once. The CDR3 nucleotides read TGCAGTGCTAGCGGTGCGGGCAATCAGCCCCAGCATTTT. Its translation is CSASGAGNQPQHF. The chain carries TRBV20-1 and TRBJ1-5; no definite D call. With 3 bases removed from V and 2 bases from J, the gap between germline ends came to 8 bases. Germline-derived CDR1 and CDR2 are DFQATT and SNEGSKA (reference sequence). The CDR3 is 13 residues long.

Only a few counts were recorded for this clonotype. In DNA form, the CDR3 reads TGTGCCAGCAGCCAAGATCTAGCGGCGAACACCGGGGAGCTGTTTTTT. Translating it yields CASSQDLAANTGELFF. The chain couples TRBV4-2 to TRBJ2-2, with TRBD2 matching 7 bases. Germline trimming cut 0 bases from V and 0 bases from J; bases unmatched to any gene: 1. Per the germline V gene, CDR1 is LGHNA and CDR2 is YNFKEQ. This CDR3 is built from 16 residues.

The chain has TRBV20-1 and TRBJ2-7; D possibly corresponds to TRBD2 (6 bases). Per the germline V gene, CDR1 is DFQATT and CDR2 is SNEGSKA (reference sequence). The CDR3 loop spans 15 amino acids. The CDR3 sequence is CRAGNSVPPNYEQYF. The CDR3 DNA reads TGCAGGGCGGGGAACAGCGTTCCCCCCAACTACGAGCAGTACTTC.

The genes are TRBV4-3 and TRBJ2-1, with D perhaps matching TRBD1 (5 bases). The CDR3 sequence is 14 residues long. Trimming shortened V by 4 bases and J by 5 bases, and 12 bases separated the two germline ends. The germline CDR1 and CDR2 sequences are LGHNA and YSLEER. For the CDR3, the DNA is TGCGCCAGCAGCCGGGCAGGGCTACACAATGAGCAGTTCTTC. Its translation: CASSRAGLHNEQFF.

This clonotype was seen a handful of times. This chain uses TRBV12-3 or TRBV12-4 with TRBJ1-3; possible D gene TRBD1, 6 bases. V lost 6 bases to trimming and J lost 2 bases, with 11 bases between them. This CDR3 contains 14 residues. The DNA for the CDR3 is TGTGCCAGCAGCTCCACAGGGACTGGAAACACCATATATTTT. Translated: CASSSTGTGNTIYF.

This clonotype was seen a handful of times. The chain links TRBV7-2 to TRBJ2-2, with TRBD1 identical over 8 bases. Germline CDR1 and CDR2: SGHTA and FQGNSA. The CDR3 is 15 amino acids. Unmatched junction bases numbered 9, after V lost 5 bases and J lost 7 bases. The CDR3 loop is CASSKDRVGNGELFF. CDR3 nucleotides: TGTGCCAGCAGCAAGGACAGGGTCGGGAACGGGGAGCTGTTTTTT.

This clonotype occurred once. The chain uses TRBV28 and TRBJ1-2, with D maybe TRBD1 (5 bases). Germline loops: CDR1 MDHEN, CDR2 SYDVKM. This CDR3 is built from 15 residues. V was cut by 6 bases and J by 5 bases, with 19 bases left in between. CDR3: CASRTGGAGAYGYTF. The CDR3 nucleotides are TGTGCCAGCAGAACGGGCGGGGCAGGAGCGTATGGCTACACCTTC.

This clonotype was recorded a few times. This sequence joins TRBV9 and TRBJ1-2; 10 bases match TRBD1. The V and J ends lost 4 bases and 5 bases, in that order; junction bases with no gene match: 17. Germline-derived CDR1 and CDR2 are SGDLS and YYNGEE. The CDR3 sequence is 18 residues long. The chain's CDR3 is CASSFRRDRGEDPYGYTF. The CDR3 DNA sequence: TGTGCCAGCAGCTTCCGCCGGGACAGGGGAGAGGATCCATATGGCTACACCTTC.

In this sample, this clonotype turned up a few times. This chain connects TRBV20-1 to TRBJ2-4; possibly TRBD1 for D (6 bases). V was shortened by 2 bases and J by 0 bases, with 14 bases between the two germline ends. This CDR3 contains 16 residues. CDR1 is DFQATT and CDR2 is SNEGSKA in the germline V gene (reference sequence). DNA of the CDR3: TGCAGTGCTAGAAACTGGACAGATTTAGCCAAAAACATTCAGTACTTC. Protein sequence: CSARNWTDLAKNIQYF.

This sequence joins TRBV4-3 and TRBJ2-6; no clear D gene. Looked up from germline, CDR1 is LGHNA and CDR2 is YSLEER. The CDR3 extends over 17 amino acids. V lost 4 bases to trimming and J lost 0 bases, with 13 bases between them. This CDR3 is CASSLRALPSGANVLTF. DNA of the CDR3: TGCGCCAGCAGCCTTCGAGCCCTCCCCTCTGGGGCCAACGTCCTGACTTTC.

This clonotype was recorded a few times. The J gene is TRBJ2-5, the V gene TRBV27; the D gene is possibly TRBD2 (5 bases). This CDR3 is 13 amino acids long. Trimming cost V 6 bases and J 1 base, with 9 bases left between them. Germline CDR1 and CDR2: MNHEY and SMNVEV (reference sequence). CDR3 in amino acids: CASREDFQETQYF. CDR3 DNA: TGTGCCAGCAGGGAGGACTTCCAAGAGACCCAGTACTTC.

V gene TRBV7-8 combines with J gene TRBJ1-4; TRBD1 might be the D (5 bases). Germline CDR1 reads SGHVS; CDR2 reads FQNEAQ. Trimming stripped 3 bases from V and 2 bases from J, with 13 bases between. This CDR3 is built from 16 residues. CDR3 sequence (DNA): TGTGCCAGCAGCTTTGGCAGGGATAGTACTAATGAAAAACTGTTTTTT. This sequence encodes CASSFGRDSTNEKLFF.

This chain connects TRBV7-9 to TRBJ1-5; D is perhaps TRBD1 (5 bases). CDR3 size: 18 residues. Germline-derived CDR1 and CDR2 are SEHNR and FQNEAQ (reference sequence). The ends were cut back, 0 bases at V and 0 bases at J, with 15 bases in the middle. The CDR3 here is CASSLAFGGENSNQPQHF. Written as DNA, the CDR3 is TGTGCCAGCAGCTTAGCGTTTGGGGGGGAGAATAGCAATCAGCCCCAGCATTTT.

In its sample, this clonotype was seen once. The chain is built from TRBV5-4 and TRBJ2-4; 9 bases align to TRBD1. The CDR3 totals 16 residues. J lost 0 bases, V lost 7 bases, and 8 bases had no gene match. Germline loops: CDR1 SGHNT, CDR2 YYREEE (reference sequence). The CDR3 region is CASGKRQGEAKNIQYF. In nucleotides, the CDR3 is TGTGCCAGCGGCAAGAGACAGGGGGAAGCCAAAAACATTCAGTACTTC.

This clonotype was seen a few times. This chain joins TRBV6-5 and TRBJ2-5, with 7 bases that match TRBD1. The CDR3 is 14 amino acids. CDR1 and CDR2 (germline): MNHEY, SVGAGI. V was clipped by 10 bases and J by 2 bases; unmatched bases: 10. CDR3 loop: CATRQGRGQETQYF. The CDR3, as DNA: TGTGCCACCCGACAGGGTAGGGGGCAAGAGACCCAGTACTTC.

This clonotype was observed a single time. One end of the junction fails to match germline, which may point to a read error. V gene TRBV9 combines with J gene TRBJ2-7, with 10 bases lining up with TRBD2. This CDR3 has 16 residues. CDR1 is SGDLS, CDR2 YYNGEE, per germline. The CDR3 region is CTSSVSWTSGYNEQYF. DNA for the CDR3: TGTACCAGCAGCGTATCGTGGACTAGCGGCTACAATGAGCAGTACTTC.

This chain connects TRBV20-1 to TRBJ2-7; D possibly corresponds to TRBD2 (5 bases). Germline V gives CDR1 DFQATT, CDR2 SNEGSKA (reference sequence). Trimming removed 0 bases at V and 3 bases at J, with 12 bases between. This CDR3 comprises 14 residues. CDR3 nucleotides: TGCAGTGCTAGAGAAGGAACGGGATTCTACGAGCAGTACTTC. It codes for CSAREGTGFYEQYF.

This clonotype has just a few counts. V is TRBV12-3 or TRBV12-4 and J is TRBJ2-3, with TRBD2 identical over 7 bases. This CDR3 contains 17 residues. V trimming: 7 bases; J trimming: 0 bases; junction bases outside the gene matches: 13. As DNA, the CDR3 is TGTGCCAGCACCCCATGGAGAGGCGGGGGTAGCACAGATACGCAGTATTTT. Its protein product is CASTPWRGGGSTDTQYF.

The chain links TRBV27 to TRBJ2-1, with D perhaps matching TRBD1 (6 bases). CDR3 length equals 15 residues. Germline V gene lookup returns CDR1 MNHEY and CDR2 SMNVEV (reference sequence). V was trimmed by 3 bases and J by 5 bases, leaving 14 bases between them. The DNA of the CDR3 is TGTGCCAGCAGTTTTTTCCAGGGGTGGAACAATGAGCAGTTCTTC. Translation gives CASSFFQGWNNEQFF.